This T cell receptor (beta chain) was found in a study of cytomegalovirus exposure and HLA in healthy donors. Notes on the study in general: Most TCR sequences proved rare, with some public TCRs found in many donors. Looking again later, the authors saw that most CMV-associated TCR beta chains seemed HLA-restricted.

About this clone: Its target is not known.

The PCR used 60 Vbeta and 13 Jbeta primers. Repertoires were generated with immunoSEQ multiplex PCR, while TCRdb's copy carries only in-frame clones and drops some. Here the sample spans about 55,000 clones, over 55% being singletons. This clonotype was sampled from a man aged 40-50 years in good health and CMV-seropositive. Sequenced sample: PBMCs.

CDR3: CASSSRDDSDLTEAFF. The CDR3 DNA follows: TGCGCCAGCAGCTCCCGAGATGACAGTGACCTGACTGAAGCTTTCTTT. The rearrangement uses TRBV5-1 and TRBJ1-1; TRBD1 might be the D (5 bases). Per germline, CDR1 SGHRS and CDR2 YFSETQ. This CDR3 comprises 16 residues. With 3 bases removed from V and 5 bases from J, the gap between germline ends came to 20 bases.